One sample yielded the 12 T cell receptor beta chains listed below, sequenced in a study of T cell responses to AZD1222 COVID-19 vaccine. TCRdb's table, derived via immunoSEQ multiplex PCR, lists solely in-frame clones and lacks some. The table records 200,000 or so clones, about 94% of them present only once. This material consisted of peripheral blood, taken 28 days after the second AZD1222 dose. The receptor set was obtained from an adult who received the AZD1222 COVID-19 vaccine.

The rearrangement joins TRBV28 to TRBJ1-2; the D gene is possibly TRBD1 (6 bases). CDR3 size: 16 residues. Germline-derived CDR1 and CDR2 are MDHEN and SYDVKM. The germline V and J ends were trimmed by 6 bases and 1 base, with 18 bases remaining between them. CDR3 sequence reads: CASRGRRGGDNYGYTF. The CDR3 DNA follows: TGTGCCAGCAGGGGACGCAGGGGTGGGGATAACTATGGCTACACCTTC.

The chain is built from TRBV21-1 and TRBJ2-7; the table's D call TRBD1 went unverified against the DNA. TRBV21-1 is a pseudogene locus. The CDR3 has 16 residues. The CDR3 reads CAFVGGCTPLSYEQYF. The CDR3 region has the DNA TGTGCCTTCGTAGGGGGCTGTACCCCACTCTCCTACGAGCAGTACTTC.

This sequence joins TRBV7-2 and TRBJ1-5, with TRBD1 as a possible D gene (5 bases). The CDR3 runs 14 residues. Per germline, CDR1 SGHTA and CDR2 FQGNSA. Deletions cut 6 bases from V and 5 bases from J, with 14 bases between. CDR3 DNA: TGTGCCAGCAGTTTGGGGCAGAACTATCAGCCCCAGCATTTT. Amino acid sequence: CASSLGQNYQPQHF.

The rearrangement uses TRBV7-6 and TRBJ1-2; D not resolved. CDR1 is SGHVS, CDR2 FNYEAQ, per germline. V lost 5 bases and J 8 bases, leaving 21 bases between the germline ends. The CDR3 loop spans 15 amino acids. The CDR3 here is CASSLKDGTMVGYTF. As DNA, the CDR3 is TGTGCCAGCAGCCTAAAGGACGGAACTATGGTAGGCTACACCTTC.

This clone was picked up one time. CDR3 protein: CASSLMKEYGYTF. CDR3 nucleotides: TGTGCCAGCAGTTTGATGAAGGAGTATGGCTACACCTTC. The rearrangement joins TRBV27 to TRBJ1-2; D is unclear. There are 13 residues in the CDR3. V shed 3 bases and J shed 5 bases, with 10 bases lying between them. CDR1 MNHEY and CDR2 SMNVEV come from the germline V gene (reference sequence).

This chain uses TRBV7-9 with TRBJ2-6; D is perhaps TRBD2 (5 bases). V was clipped by 3 bases and J by 0 bases, with 9 bases between them. Looked up from germline, CDR1 is SEHNR and CDR2 is FQNEAQ (reference sequence). This CDR3 contains 16 residues. Here the CDR3 DNA reads TGTGCCAGCAGCTTGACGGGGAGCTCTGGGGCCAACGTCCTGACTTTC. This codes for CASSLTGSSGANVLTF.

The chain uses TRBV7-9 and TRBJ2-3, with unresolved D. V was trimmed by 3 bases and J by 1 base, leaving 11 bases between them. The CDR3 is made up of 15 amino acids. Per germline, CDR1 SEHNR and CDR2 FQNEAQ (reference sequence). The CDR3 reads CASSFSTSGTDTQYF. The DNA for the CDR3 is TGTGCCAGCAGCTTTTCCACGTCGGGCACAGATACGCAGTATTTT.

The chain carries TRBV7-3 and TRBJ1-3, with 8 bases fitting TRBD1. This CDR3 is 15 amino acids long. V lost 0 bases, J lost 3 bases, and 1 base stayed unmatched. Per germline, CDR1 SGHTA and CDR2 FQGTGA. For the CDR3, the DNA is TGTGCCAGCAGCTTAACCGGGACAGGTGGAAACACCATATATTTT. Its translation: CASSLTGTGGNTIYF.

In regard to this clone: At the DNA level, this CDR3 is encoded by other sequences in the same sample as well. This chain joins TRBV28 and TRBJ1-5; D unresolved. The CDR3 has 11 amino acids. Germline values: CDR1 MDHEN, CDR2 SYDVKM. V lost 5 bases to trimming and J lost 4 bases, with 3 bases between them. DNA of the CDR3: TGTGCCAGCAGTCTGAATCAGCCCCAGCATTTT. This codes for CASSLNQPQHF.

The J gene is TRBJ1-5, the V gene TRBV10-3; maybe TRBD1 (5 bases). The germline CDR1 and CDR2 sequences are ENHRY and SYGVKD. This CDR3 is 15 amino acids long. The germline V and J ends were trimmed by 3 bases and 3 bases, with 12 bases remaining between them. DNA of the CDR3: TGTGCCATCAGTGATTCCAGCAGGGACAATCAGCCCCAGCATTTT. This gives the protein CAISDSSRDNQPQHF.

This clone was seen a single time. The genes are TRBV15 and TRBJ2-3, with D possibly TRBD1 on 5 matching bases. The V end lost 0 bases, the J end lost 2 bases, and 9 bases lay between the germline ends. Germline CDR1 reads LNHNV; CDR2 reads YYDKDF (reference sequence). This CDR3 has 15 residues. The CDR3 loop is CATSRDRGYTDTQYF. Here the CDR3 DNA reads TGTGCCACCAGCAGAGATAGGGGCTACACAGATACGCAGTATTTT. Looking up the rest from reference TRBV15 and TRBJ2-3 gives the full variable domain: DAMVIQNPRYQVTQFGKPVTLSCSQTLNHNVMYWYQQKSSQAPKLLFHYYDKDFNNEADTPDNFQSRRPNTSFCFLDIRSPGLGDTAMYLCATSRDRGYTDTQYFGPGTRLTVL.

The sample holds a few counts of this clone. The rearrangement links TRBV7-8 to TRBJ1-6; D might be TRBD1 (5 bases). Deletions cut 0 bases from V and 7 bases from J, with 10 bases between. The V gene's germline CDR1 is SGHVS and CDR2 FQNEAQ. There are 15 residues in the CDR3. In DNA form, the CDR3 reads TGTGCCAGCAGCTTAGCCAGGGTCACCAATTCACCCCTCCACTTT. Protein: CASSLARVTNSPLHF. The full variable domain, its missing parts supplied by reference TRBV7-8 and TRBJ1-6, is GAGVSQSPRYKVAKRGQDVALRCDPISGHVSLFWYQQALGQGPEFLTYFQNEAQLDKSGLPSDRFFAERPEGSVSTLKIQRTQQEDSAVYLCASSLARVTNSPLHFGNGTRLTVT.